Below, 20 T cell receptor beta chains from the same sample are listed, as sequenced in a study of T cells in Graves' hyperthyroidism and ophthalmopathy. RNA transcripts yielded amplified TCR beta CDR3 regions. The HTBI set primed first-round TCR CDR3 RT-PCR. TCRdb fed the multiplex PCR reads into MiXCR, producing one record per CDR3 protein. The data show approximately 600,000 distinct CDR3 sequences, roughly 14% seen once. Sequenced input: blood. These receptor sequences come from a woman aged 25-40 years with Graves' hyperthyroidism that later progressed to Graves' ophthalmopathy.

This clonotype was detected a few times. V is TRBV9 and J is TRBJ2-5; 11 nucleotides align to TRBD1. Germline V gene sequence: CDR1 SGDLS, CDR2 YYNGEE. Losses at the gene ends were 3 bases for V and 5 bases for J; bases not matched to a gene: 3. This CDR3 region has 14 residues. Here the CDR3 reads CASSGTGGGETQYF. The CDR3 DNA sequence: TGTGCCAGCAGCGGGACAGGGGGCGGTGAGACCCAGTACTTC.

This clonotype was counted a few times. This chain uses TRBV7-9 with TRBJ2-7, with 10 positions matching TRBD2. J gave up 4 bases and V 4 bases, and 4 bases lay outside the gene matches. CDR1 is SEHNR and CDR2 is FQNEAQ in the germline V gene (reference sequence). This CDR3 has 14 amino acids. CDR3 nucleotides: TGTGCCAGCAGCTCCCTAGCGGGAGTATACGAGCAGTACTTC. Amino acids: CASSSLAGVYEQYF. Full variable domain (outside the CDR3, taken from reference TRBV7-9 and TRBJ2-7): DTGVSQNPRHKITKRGQNVTFRCDPISEHNRLYWYRQTLGQGPEFLTYFQNEAQLEKSRLLSDRFSAERPKGSFSTLEIQRTEQGDSAMYLCASSSLAGVYEQYFGPGTRLTVT.

This clonotype turned up a few times. The genes are TRBV29-1 and TRBJ2-1; a possible D gene is TRBD2 (5 bases). In germline, CDR1 is SQVTM, CDR2 ANQGSEA. CDR3 length equals 13 residues. V was clipped by 4 bases and J by 9 bases, with 16 bases between them. The CDR3 protein is CSVGTPFGGEQFF. CDR3 coding DNA: TGCAGCGTTGGAACTCCTTTTGGAGGTGAGCAGTTCTTC.

This clonotype was seen a few times. The genes are TRBV10-3 and TRBJ1-5; possible D gene TRBD1, 6 bases. The CDR3 runs to 13 residues. V lost 6 bases and J lost 6, with 12 bases in between. Germline V CDR1 and CDR2: ENHRY, SYGVKD. This CDR3 reads CAISPGELQPQHF. CDR3 nucleotides: TGTGCCATCAGCCCAGGGGAACTTCAGCCCCAGCATTTT.

This clonotype appeared a few times. The chain employs TRBV18 and TRBJ2-7, with 9 nucleotides matching TRBD2. CDR3 length equals 15 residues. Germline V gene lookup returns CDR1 KGHSH and CDR2 LQKENI. Trimming cost V 2 bases and J 2 bases; bases outside gene matches: 4. The CDR3 region is CASSPRAGGPYEQYF. The DNA for the CDR3 is TGTGCCAGCTCACCAAGAGCGGGAGGCCCCTACGAGCAGTACTTC.

The V and J genes are TRBV12-3 or TRBV12-4 and TRBJ1-2, with 8 bases matching TRBD1. The CDR3 covers 12 residues. Trimming removed 6 bases from V and 8 bases from J; junction bases left unmatched: 5. The DNA of the CDR3 is TGTGCCAGCAGACCGGACAGGGCCGGCTACACCTTC. This gives the protein CASRPDRAGYTF.

On this clonotype itself: This could be a read error, since a much larger clone is one nucleotide away. This chain connects TRBV25-1 to TRBJ1-5; D is possibly TRBD1 (5 bases). The V gene's germline CDR1 is MGHDK and CDR2 SYGVNS. The CDR3 has 15 residues. The CDR3 region has the DNA TGTACCAGCAGTGAAAACAGGTGGAGCAATCAGCCCCAGCATTTT. Translated: CTSSENRWSNQPQHF.

This clonotype was picked up many times. The CDR3 nucleotides are TGTGCCAGCAGCTTAGAACTAGCGGGTAGCACAGATACGCAGTATTTT. It yields the protein CASSLELAGSTDTQYF. J is TRBJ2-3 and V is TRBV7-2, with 9 nucleotides matching TRBD2. Trimming at V came to 1 base and at J to 0 bases, leaving 2 bases not matched to a gene. The germline gives CDR1 SGHTA, CDR2 FQGNSA. This CDR3 is 16 amino acids long. Using reference TRBV7-2 and TRBJ2-3 for the parts outside the CDR3, the full variable domain is GAGVSQSPSNKVTEKGKDVELRCDPISGHTALYWYRQSLGQGLEFLIYFQGNSAPDKSGLPSDRFSAERTGGSVSTLTIQRTQQEDSAVYLCASSLELAGSTDTQYFGPGTRLTVL.

V and J are TRBV9 and TRBJ2-7; 7 nucleotides line up with TRBD2. This CDR3 is 15 amino acids long. J lost 6 bases, V lost 0 bases, and 9 bases had no gene match. The germline gives CDR1 SGDLS, CDR2 YYNGEE. CDR3 coding DNA: TGTGCCAGCAGCGTAGGGGGGTGGGGGGGATCCGAGCAGTACTTC. Its translation: CASSVGGWGGSEQYF.

The chain carries TRBV9 and TRBJ2-1, with 12 bases identical to TRBD2. There are 16 residues in the CDR3. Looked up from germline, CDR1 is SGDLS and CDR2 is YYNGEE. J gave up 7 bases and V 0 bases, and 5 bases lay outside the gene matches. In DNA form, the CDR3 reads TGTGCCAGCAGCGTAGCGACTAGCGGGAGTTGGAATGAGCAGTTCTTC. This gives the protein CASSVATSGSWNEQFF.

A note on this clonotype: Given a much more abundant clone one base away, this may be a read error. This chain uses TRBV28 with TRBJ2-7; the match to TRBD1 covers 8 bases. From germline, CDR1 is MDHEN and CDR2 SYDVKM. This CDR3 is 16 amino acids long. CDR3 in amino acids: CASSLLQRQGINERYF. CDR3 DNA: TGTGCCAGCAGTTTACTCCAGCGACAGGGGATCAACGAGCGGTACTTC.

This clonotype was detected ten times or more. The V and J genes are TRBV3-1 and TRBJ1-2, with D uncertain. Germline V gene data show CDR1 as LGHDT and CDR2 as YNNKEL (reference sequence). The length of the CDR3 is 14 residues. The V end was cut by 4 bases, the J end by 8 bases, with 17 bases between. In DNA form, the CDR3 reads TGTGCCAGCAGCCGGAGGGAAGTAGGAGACGGCTACACCTTC. It is translated as CASSRREVGDGYTF.

This clonotype occurred many times. This chain connects TRBV6-1 to TRBJ2-3; TRBD1 or TRBD2 may be the D gene (5 bases each). The ends were cut back, 5 bases at V and 5 bases at J, with 14 bases in the middle. CDR1 is MNHNS, CDR2 SASEGT, per germline. CDR3 length equals 14 residues. In nucleotides, the CDR3 is TGTGCCAGCAGTTACGCCAGGGACGGAGATACGCAGTATTTT. Protein: CASSYARDGDTQYF.

The rearrangement links TRBV15 to TRBJ1-5; D unresolved. CDR3 length: 14 residues. Germline V gene sequence: CDR1 LNHNV, CDR2 YYDKDF (reference sequence). Deletions cut 0 bases from V and 6 bases from J, with 9 bases between. The CDR3 here is CATSRDTSGQPQHF. CDR3 DNA: TGTGCCACCAGCAGAGATACATCTGGTCAGCCCCAGCATTTT.

This clonotype occurred many times. This chain uses TRBV12-5 with TRBJ1-1, with D possibly being TRBD1 (6 bases). The length of the CDR3 is 14 residues. The germline V gene encodes CDR1 LGHNT and CDR2 FRNRAP. V was cut by 5 bases and J by 8 bases, with 18 bases left in between. The CDR3 coding sequence is TGTGCTAGTGGTCCACCGGGTCAAGGGGGAGAAGCTTTCTTT. Its protein product is CASGPPGQGGEAFF.

This clonotype appeared many times. The V and J genes are TRBV20-1 and TRBJ2-3; the match to TRBD1 covers 7 bases. The CDR3 is made up of 13 amino acids. Germline loops: CDR1 DFQATT, CDR2 SNEGSKA (reference sequence). Germline trimming cut 5 bases from V and 2 bases from J; bases unmatched to any gene: 4. CDR3 sequence: CSAQRGHTDTQYF. The CDR3 region has the DNA TGCAGTGCTCAGAGGGGGCACACAGATACGCAGTATTTT.

This clonotype was detected many times. This rearrangement joins TRBV2 to TRBJ2-1, with D maybe TRBD2 (5 bases). Trimming left V 1 base short and J 8 bases short, with 12 bases between. The CDR3 has 14 amino acids. The germline V gene encodes CDR1 SNHLY and CDR2 FYNNEI. CDR3 amino acids: CASSEVEGIDEQFF. The DNA of the CDR3 is TGTGCCAGCAGTGAAGTTGAGGGAATCGATGAGCAGTTCTTC.

This rearrangement joins TRBV27 to TRBJ2-1; 8 nucleotides align to TRBD2. Germline trimming cut 5 bases from V and 7 bases from J; bases unmatched to any gene: 4. Germline lookup yields CDR1 MNHEY and CDR2 SMNVEV (reference sequence). CDR3 length: 13 amino acids. CDR3 nucleotide sequence: TGTGCCAGCAGTCCGGGGGGGCGGAATGAGCAGTTCTTC. Its translation is CASSPGGRNEQFF.

This clonotype was seen at least ten times. The chain employs TRBV24-1 and TRBJ2-1; 15 bases align to TRBD2. Germline V gene lookup returns CDR1 KGHDR and CDR2 SFDVKD. Germline trimming cut 4 bases from V and 7 bases from J; bases unmatched to any gene: 13. The CDR3 contains 19 residues. CDR3 DNA: TGTGCCACCAGTGACCAGCAACGGACTAGCGGGAGGGGTATAAATGAGCAGTTCTTC. Amino acid sequence: CATSDQQRTSGRGINEQFF.

Many counts were recorded for this clonotype. The gene calls are TRBV6-1 and TRBJ2-7; unclear D gene. The V gene's germline CDR1 is MNHNS and CDR2 SASEGT. V lost 5 bases, J lost 0 bases, and 14 bases lay in between. CDR3 size: 15 residues. The CDR3 region has the DNA TGTGCCAGCAGTCTACGGTTGGGAAGCTCCTACGAGCAGTACTTC. Residues: CASSLRLGSSYEQYF.